Presented here are 26 T cell receptor beta chains from one specimen sequenced in a study of T cells expressing NK-cell markers. Each CDR3 protein gets one entry in TCRdb, which reprocessed the 5' RACE reads and gives no DNA. Found here are a few hundred thousand distinct CDR3 sequences; the top ten clones hold under 6.5%. The sample comprised blood T cells: a sorted CD56 or NKG2C T cell subset, CD4+ or CD8+ T cells, or bulk PBMC T cells (not recorded which). These receptors all stem from a man between 18 and 69 years old in good health.

The rearrangement joins TRBV18 to TRBJ2-7; TCRdb reports TRBD1, a call that lacks DNA to check it against. CDR3 length: 15 amino acids. Germline V gene sequence: CDR1 KGHSH, CDR2 LQKENI. CDR3: CASSPGGQGADEQYF.

The CDR3 spells CSARSQGLAGDSETQYF. The rearrangement joins TRBV20-1 to TRBJ2-5; TCRdb's D call, TRBD2, is unchecked because there is no DNA. Per germline, CDR1 DFQATT and CDR2 SNEGSKA (reference sequence). The CDR3 extends over 17 amino acids.

The genes are TRBV24-1 and TRBJ2-1; TCRdb indicates TRBD1, and absent DNA this call remains unverified. The CDR3 has 17 residues. Germline lookup yields CDR1 KGHDR and CDR2 SFDVKD. The CDR3 here is CATSDLGTGKVGNEQFF.

The chain combines TRBV3-1 with TRBJ2-3; TCRdb's D call, TRBD1, is unchecked because there is no DNA. Germline V lookup: CDR1 LGHDT, CDR2 YNNKEL (reference sequence). The CDR3 runs 15 residues. The CDR3 is CASSQEDRGQDTQYF.

The CDR3 sequence is CASSLRPGDTQYF. This sequence joins TRBV7-9 and TRBJ2-3; TCRdb's D gene call, TRBD1, goes unchecked for lack of DNA. The CDR3 has 13 residues. CDR1 and CDR2 from the germline V gene are SEHNR and FQNEAQ (reference sequence). The entire variable domain, with the rest obtained from reference TRBV7-9 and TRBJ2-3, is as follows: DTGVSQNPRHKITKRGQNVTFRCDPISEHNRLYWYRQTLGQGPEFLTYFQNEAQLEKSRLLSDRFSAERPKGSFSTLEIQRTEQGDSAMYLCASSLRPGDTQYFGPGTRLTVL.

The rearrangement uses TRBV3-1 and TRBJ2-7; TCRdb selects TRBD1, and the lack of DNA leaves this call unchecked. The CDR3 is made up of 14 amino acids. Per germline, CDR1 LGHDT and CDR2 YNNKEL (reference sequence). CDR3 residues: CASSHVDRGYEQYF.

V and J are TRBV6-5 and TRBJ1-2. This CDR3 spans 15 amino acids. Looked up from germline, CDR1 is MNHEY and CDR2 is SVGAGI. The CDR3 spells CASSYSSRAYYGYTF.

The V gene is TRBV5-1, the J gene TRBJ2-3; checking the TCRdb D call of TRBD2 is not possible without DNA. This CDR3 comprises 18 residues. The germline CDR1 and CDR2 sequences are SGHRS and YFSETQ. The CDR3 protein is CASSLGLAGVPTHPTQYF.

This CDR3 reads CATRVMATRGKNTEAFF. This chain joins TRBV21-1 and TRBJ1-1; TCRdb's D call of TRBD1 is untestable without DNA. TRBV21-1 is deemed a pseudogene. This CDR3 has 17 amino acids.

The V gene is TRBV5-1, the J gene TRBJ2-3; TCRdb's assignment of TRBD2 cannot be checked, as there is no DNA. The germline V gene encodes CDR1 SGHRS and CDR2 YFSETQ. This CDR3 has 17 amino acids. The CDR3 reads CASSLEILAGSTDTQYF.

This chain connects TRBV2 to TRBJ2-7. CDR1 is SNHLY, CDR2 FYNNEI, per germline. The CDR3 contains 14 residues. Here the CDR3 reads CASSLDRSSYEQYF.

The chain joins TRBV7-2 to TRBJ2-4; TCRdb selects TRBD1, and the lack of DNA leaves this call unchecked. Germline CDR1 and CDR2: SGHTA and FQGNSA. The CDR3 contains 16 residues. The CDR3 protein is CASSFRAGTGKNIQYF.

This rearrangement joins TRBV10-3 to TRBJ2-3. CDR3 size: 15 residues. CDR1 and CDR2 from the germline V gene are ENHRY and SYGVKD. The CDR3 spells CAISERMGNTDTQYF.

The chain has TRBV6-5 and TRBJ2-3; TCRdb returns TRBD2, unconfirmable since there is no DNA. The CDR3 consists of 17 residues. In germline, CDR1 is MNHEY, CDR2 SVGAGI. CDR3: CASSYSMPSGGAVTQYF.

The gene calls are TRBV14 and TRBJ2-2; TCRdb reports TRBD1, a call that lacks DNA to check it against. The CDR3 sequence is 18 residues long. Germline V lookup: CDR1 SGHDN, CDR2 FVKESK. The CDR3 sequence is CASSQDRWGLTNTGELFF.

The CDR3 loop is CASSPGADFNYGYTF. V is TRBV18 and J is TRBJ1-2. The CDR3 length is 15 residues. Germline V gives CDR1 KGHSH, CDR2 LQKENI.

The chain has TRBV5-1 and TRBJ1-2. This CDR3 has 12 residues. Germline lookup yields CDR1 SGHRS and CDR2 YFSETQ. The CDR3 loop reads CASSANERGYTF.

The rearrangement joins TRBV5-1 to TRBJ2-2. In germline, CDR1 is SGHRS, CDR2 YFSETQ. The CDR3 is 15 amino acids. The CDR3 spells CASGNARRETGELFF.

This chain joins TRBV11-1 and TRBJ1-1; TCRdb's D call, TRBD1, is unchecked because there is no DNA. Germline V gene sequence: CDR1 SGHAT, CDR2 FQDESV (reference sequence). The length of the CDR3 is 19 residues. The CDR3 here is CASSLRGPTGGKKNTEAFF.

The genes are TRBV6-2 or TRBV6-3 and TRBJ1-2; TCRdb's D call, TRBD1, is unchecked because there is no DNA. Germline CDR1 is MNHEY and CDR2 is SVGEGT. The CDR3 runs to 14 residues. The CDR3 sequence is CASSTGTSNYGYTF.

This chain connects TRBV20-1 to TRBJ2-5; TCRdb proposes TRBD2, but this gene call is untestable without DNA. The CDR3 is made up of 14 amino acids. Germline V gene data show CDR1 as DFQATT and CDR2 as SNEGSKA (reference sequence). This CDR3 reads CSARPQAGEETQYF.

The rearrangement uses TRBV7-2 and TRBJ1-4; TCRdb calls TRBD1, which cannot be checked without DNA. CDR1 and CDR2 (germline): SGHTA, FQGNSA. The CDR3 extends over 14 amino acids. This CDR3 is CASKPGHSNEKLFF.

This chain links TRBV12-3 or TRBV12-4 with TRBJ2-3; TCRdb's D call of TRBD1 is untestable without DNA. The CDR3 spans 16 residues. The CDR3 sequence is CASSLWGGARTDTQYF.

The chain is built from TRBV20-1 and TRBJ2-4; TCRdb returns TRBD1, unconfirmable since there is no DNA. The CDR3 totals 11 residues. The germline CDR1 and CDR2 sequences are DFQATT and SNEGSKA (reference sequence). The CDR3 is CSARVPPLQYF.

This chain connects TRBV18 to TRBJ2-1. CDR1 and CDR2 (germline): KGHSH, LQKENI. The CDR3 consists of 13 residues. The CDR3: CASSSTGSNEQFF.

The gene calls are TRBV6-2 or TRBV6-3 and TRBJ2-1; the D gene TCRdb calls, TRBD1, cannot be checked with no DNA. CDR1 and CDR2 (germline): MNHEY, SVGEGT. The CDR3 length is 15 residues. Here the CDR3 reads CASSYRGEQGYEQFF.